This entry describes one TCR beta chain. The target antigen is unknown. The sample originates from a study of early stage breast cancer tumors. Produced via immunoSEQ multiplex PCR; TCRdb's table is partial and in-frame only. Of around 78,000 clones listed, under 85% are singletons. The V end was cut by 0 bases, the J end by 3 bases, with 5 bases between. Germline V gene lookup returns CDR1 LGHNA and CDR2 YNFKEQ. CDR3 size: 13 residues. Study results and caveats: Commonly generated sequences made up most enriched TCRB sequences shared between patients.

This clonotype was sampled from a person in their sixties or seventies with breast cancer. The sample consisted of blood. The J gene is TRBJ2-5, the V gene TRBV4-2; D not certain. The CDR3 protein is CASSQETKETQYF. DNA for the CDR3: TGTGCCAGCAGCCAAGAAACCAAAGAGACCCAGTACTTC.